This passage covers 29 T cell receptor beta chains from one sample sequenced in a study of T cells of healthy individuals. TCRdb independently ran MiXCR on the 5' RACE reads; one entry per CDR3 protein. The sample has roughly 87,000 distinct CDR3 sequences, about 16% seen once. All receptors come from a human donor in good health.

The chain uses TRBV7-9 and TRBJ2-7; D call uncertain. The CDR3 has 16 residues. Trimming left V 7 bases short and J 3 bases short, with 22 bases between. Germline assignment: CDR1 SEHNR and CDR2 FQNEAQ (reference sequence). The CDR3 DNA is TGTGCCAGCACGGAAGACCCCAGGTCTCGATTCTACGAGCAGTACTTC. Amino acids: CASTEDPRSRFYEQYF.

This clonotype appeared a few times. Written as DNA, the CDR3 is TGTGCCAGCAGTGCCCTGGCGGGAGGGGCCGAGCAGTTCTTC. This translates into CASSALAGGAEQFF. The chain recombines TRBV2 with TRBJ2-1, with 9 bases identical to TRBD2. The V gene's germline CDR1 is SNHLY and CDR2 FYNNEI. CDR3 length: 14 residues. V lost 4 bases, J lost 10 bases, and 8 bases stayed unmatched.

The chain has TRBV5-1 and TRBJ1-2, with a tentative D call TRBD1 (6 bases). In germline, CDR1 is SGHRS, CDR2 YFSETQ. Trimming shortened V by 4 bases and J by 5 bases, and 18 bases separated the two germline ends. CDR3 length: 15 amino acids. The CDR3 bases are TGCGCCAGCAGCGGCGTGCGGGGGCGCTTGTATGGCTACACCTTC. It translates to CASSGVRGRLYGYTF.

A few counts support this clonotype. V and J are TRBV18 and TRBJ1-1, with 8 nucleotides matching TRBD1. Germline V CDR1 and CDR2: KGHSH, LQKENI. Trimming cost V 2 bases and J 4 bases; bases outside gene matches: 9. This CDR3 has 16 residues. CDR3 nucleotide sequence: TGTGCCAGCTCACCAGAGTCCCCAGGGGGCGGCACTGAAGCTTTCTTT. Protein product: CASSPESPGGGTEAFF.

This clonotype was observed at least ten times. The chain is built from TRBV4-2 and TRBJ1-1; D might be TRBD1 (6 bases). CDR3 size: 14 residues. Trimming took 4 bases from V and 5 from J, leaving 14 bases between them. Germline assignment: CDR1 LGHNA and CDR2 YNFKEQ. In nucleotides, the CDR3 is TGTGCCAGCAGCCCGGAACAGGGTCGAACTGAAGCTTTCTTT. Amino acids: CASSPEQGRTEAFF.

V and J are TRBV28 and TRBJ2-6; 7 positions match TRBD1. The V gene end was trimmed by 6 bases and the J gene end by 4 bases; junction bases not matched to a gene: 6. The CDR3 is 15 residues long. Germline V CDR1 and CDR2: MDHEN, SYDVKM. The CDR3 DNA reads TGTGCCAGCAGCTCATTACAGGGGGGGGCCAACGTCCTGACTTTC. Its translation: CASSSLQGGANVLTF.

The chain uses TRBV20-1 and TRBJ2-7; TRBD1 matches at 7 bases. Germline V gene data show CDR1 as DFQATT and CDR2 as SNEGSKA (reference sequence). The V gene end was trimmed by 6 bases and the J gene end by 2 bases; junction bases not matched to a gene: 10. The CDR3 is made up of 14 amino acids. CDR3 region: CSARTGARPYEQYF. As DNA, the CDR3 is TGCAGTGCCAGAACAGGGGCGCGACCCTACGAGCAGTACTTC.

This clonotype has at least ten counts. The chain has TRBV6-2 or TRBV6-3 and TRBJ2-2; TRBD2 agrees at 8 bases. CDR1 is MNHEY, CDR2 SVGEGT, per germline. The V and J ends lost 5 bases and 4 bases, in that order; junction bases with no gene match: 3. The CDR3 runs 14 residues. The CDR3: CASSPGGVTGELFF. The CDR3 DNA reads TGTGCCAGCAGTCCCGGGGGGGTCACCGGGGAGCTGTTTTTT.

The chain recombines TRBV6-2 or TRBV6-3 with TRBJ2-2; D unresolved. The CDR3 extends over 12 amino acids. Trimming took 7 bases from V and 5 from J, leaving 8 bases between them. The V gene's germline CDR1 is MNHEY and CDR2 SVGEGT. In DNA, the CDR3 is TGTGCCAGCACGAGGCCGACCGGGGAGCTGTTTTTT. Translating it yields CASTRPTGELFF.

The genes are TRBV28 and TRBJ2-7, with D perhaps being TRBD1 or TRBD2 (6 bases each). The CDR3 contains 13 residues. Germline CDR1 MDHEN, CDR2 SYDVKM. Trimming removed 5 bases from V and 3 bases from J, with 11 bases in between. CDR3 protein: CASSPGAYYEQYF. The CDR3 nucleotides read TGTGCCAGCAGTCCGGGGGCTTACTACGAGCAGTACTTC. Complete variable domain (other parts from reference TRBV28 and TRBJ2-7): DVKVTQSSRYLVKRTGEKVFLECVQDMDHENMFWYRQDPGLGLRLIYFSYDVKMKEKGDIPEGYSVSREKKERFSLILESASTNQTSMYLCASSPGAYYEQYFGPGTRLTVT.

In this sample, this clonotype turned up many times. The chain uses TRBV4-1 and TRBJ2-7, with D possibly being TRBD2 (6 bases). Germline CDR1 and CDR2: MGHRA and YSYEKL. The CDR3 is made up of 14 amino acids. V was clipped by 0 bases and J by 4 bases, with 10 bases between them. CDR3 DNA sequence: TGCGCCAGCAGCCAAGACCTAGCGAATTACGAGCAGTACTTC. This translates into CASSQDLANYEQYF.

The rearrangement joins TRBV20-1 to TRBJ2-7; D not certain. V lost 2 bases to trimming and J lost 3 bases, with 11 bases between them. The CDR3 spans 13 residues. CDR1 DFQATT and CDR2 SNEGSKA come from the germline V gene (reference sequence). As DNA, the CDR3 is TGCAGTGCTAGATTCCAGCCTAACTACGAGCAGTACTTC. This codes for CSARFQPNYEQYF.

In this sample, this clonotype turned up many times. V is TRBV2 and J is TRBJ1-5; no firm D call. Germline lookup yields CDR1 SNHLY and CDR2 FYNNEI. V was shortened by 4 bases and J by 4 bases, with 5 bases between the two germline ends. The CDR3 is 12 amino acids. CDR3: CASSVGNQPQHF. CDR3 coding DNA: TGTGCCAGCAGTGTTGGAAATCAGCCCCAGCATTTT. Full variable domain (remainder filled in from reference TRBV2 and TRBJ1-5): EPEVTQTPSHQVTQMGQEVILRCVPISNHLYFYWYRQILGQKVEFLVSFYNNEISEKSEIFDDQFSVERPDGSNFTLKIRSTKLEDSAMYFCASSVGNQPQHFGDGTRLSIL.

As DNA, the CDR3 is TGTGCCAGCAGCTTGGCCCTCAACCCTAACTACACCTTC. It specifies CASSLALNPNYTF. The chain carries TRBV5-5 and TRBJ1-2; unclear D gene. Trimming took 0 bases from V and 10 from J, leaving 13 bases between them. Germline CDR1 is SGHKS and CDR2 is YYEKEE (reference sequence). This CDR3 comprises 13 residues.

The chain has TRBV4-3 and TRBJ1-1; TRBD1 is a possible D gene (5 bases). This CDR3 is built from 15 residues. CDR1 LGHNA and CDR2 YSLEER come from the germline V gene. The V end was cut by 0 bases, the J end by 1 base, with 9 bases between. Here the CDR3 reads CASSQEWTRNTEAFF. CDR3 in DNA: TGCGCCAGCAGCCAAGAATGGACAAGGAACACTGAAGCTTTCTTT.

This sequence joins TRBV6-5 and TRBJ2-5; perhaps TRBD2 as D (5 bases). The V and J ends lost 6 bases and 5 bases respectively, with 13 bases between them. CDR1 MNHEY and CDR2 SVGAGI come from the germline V gene. This CDR3 has 13 residues. CDR3 sequence reads: CASSHEGRETQYF. Written as DNA, the CDR3 is TGTGCCAGCAGCCACGAGGGTAGGGAGACCCAGTACTTC.

The CDR3: CASRTGSSYEQYF. The CDR3 coding sequence is TGTGCCAGCAGGACCGGGAGCTCCTACGAGCAGTACTTC. The genes are TRBV7-9 and TRBJ2-7; D is possibly TRBD2 (6 bases). CDR3 length: 13 amino acids. Trimming took 6 bases from V and 0 from J, leaving 9 bases between them. CDR1 and CDR2 (germline): SEHNR, FQNEAQ (reference sequence).

The sample holds one count of this clonotype. At one end the junction does not follow the germline gene, possibly because of a read error. The genes are TRBV7-2 and TRBJ1-6; 7 nucleotides agree with TRBD1. Germline lookup yields CDR1 SGHTA and CDR2 FQGNSA. This CDR3 comprises 15 residues. The CDR3 nucleotides read TGTGCCAGCAGCCAAAAGACAGGGACCAGTTCACCCCTCAACTTT. Protein: CASSQKTGTSSPLNF.

This clonotype was picked up many times. This chain connects TRBV29-1 to TRBJ2-1, with D perhaps TRBD2 (5 bases). V was pared by 1 base and J by 4 bases, with 8 bases between. Germline assignment: CDR1 SQVTM and CDR2 ANQGSEA. This CDR3 is built from 13 residues. The CDR3 bases are TGCAGCGTTGAAGCGGGAAGTTACAATGAGCAGTTCTTC. Protein: CSVEAGSYNEQFF.

This clonotype has just a few counts. The chain uses TRBV5-1 and TRBJ2-1, with 11 bases fitting TRBD2. This CDR3 has 15 residues. V lost 2 bases to trimming and J lost 8 bases; unmatched junction nucleotides: 6. The germline V gene encodes CDR1 SGHRS and CDR2 YFSETQ. The CDR3 coding sequence is TGCGCCAGCAGCTTTTTAGCGGGAGGGCTCGATGAGCAGTTCTTC. Encoded protein: CASSFLAGGLDEQFF.

This clonotype appeared many times. This chain connects TRBV20-1 to TRBJ1-6, with D unresolved. V was clipped by 0 bases and J by 18 bases, with 15 bases between them. CDR3 length: 12 residues. CDR1 and CDR2 (germline): DFQATT, SNEGSKA (reference sequence). The CDR3 nucleotides read TGCAGTGCTAGAGATGTTGCAAATAGGCACCACTTT. It specifies CSARDVANRHHF.

The rearrangement joins TRBV7-2 to TRBJ1-2, with TRBD1 matching over 7 bases. The V segment lost 6 bases and the J segment 8 bases; nucleotides outside the gene matches: 12. The CDR3 has 14 residues. CDR1 and CDR2 (germline): SGHTA, FQGNSA. This CDR3 reads CASSPQGKVGGYTF. DNA for the CDR3: TGTGCCAGCAGTCCACAGGGGAAGGTCGGCGGCTACACCTTC.

This rearrangement joins TRBV28 to TRBJ1-1; no definite D call. V was shortened by 8 bases and J by 0 bases, with 13 bases between the two germline ends. The CDR3 covers 14 residues. Germline V CDR1 and CDR2: MDHEN, SYDVKM. CDR3 DNA sequence: TGTGCCAGCTTTAGTACGGGCTTGAACACTGAAGCTTTCTTT. Protein product: CASFSTGLNTEAFF.

V gene TRBV7-2 combines with J gene TRBJ1-5, with no clear D. V lost 5 bases and J 4 bases, leaving 9 bases between the germline ends. The CDR3 totals 13 residues. Germline lookup yields CDR1 SGHTA and CDR2 FQGNSA. The CDR3 bases are TGTGCCAGCAGCCTGCGACCTAATCAGCCCCAGCATTTT. It yields the protein CASSLRPNQPQHF.

The chain joins TRBV7-2 to TRBJ2-3; 7 nucleotides match TRBD2. The J segment lost 5 bases and the V segment lost 5 bases, leaving 28 bases of the junction unmatched. This CDR3 spans 21 amino acids. The germline CDR1 and CDR2 sequences are SGHTA and FQGNSA. The chain's CDR3 is CASSHDKGGGAISSRIDTQYF. The CDR3 DNA follows: TGTGCCAGCAGCCACGATAAAGGCGGGGGAGCGATTTCAAGCCGCATAGATACGCAGTATTTT.

A few counts support this clonotype. The chain uses TRBV28 and TRBJ1-5; TRBD1 matches 7 bases. Germline trimming cut 2 bases from V and 3 bases from J; bases unmatched to any gene: 4. The CDR3 has 15 residues. The germline V gene has CDR1 MDHEN and CDR2 SYDVKM. DNA for the CDR3: TGTGCCAGCAGTTTAGAGGGGGCTATCAATCAGCCCCAGCATTTT. As protein: CASSLEGAINQPQHF.

This clonotype was counted between two and nine times. The chain employs TRBV7-3 and TRBJ2-2; TRBD1 matches at 9 bases. Germline lookup yields CDR1 SGHTA and CDR2 FQGTGA. CDR3 length: 16 amino acids. V lost 5 bases, J lost 5 bases, and 9 bases stayed unmatched. CDR3 bases: TGTGCCAGCAGCCGTCCGGGACAGGGAACGACCGGGGAGCTGTTTTTT. This codes for CASSRPGQGTTGELFF.

The rearrangement links TRBV24-1 to TRBJ2-2; TRBD1 matches at 9 bases. With 5 bases clipped from V and 5 bases from J, the junction kept 11 bases outside the gene matches. Germline assignment: CDR1 KGHDR and CDR2 SFDVKD. The CDR3 contains 17 residues. The CDR3 nucleotides are TGTGCCACCAGTGGCCCATCGGACAGGGGCTGGACCGGGGAGCTGTTTTTT. It encodes CATSGPSDRGWTGELFF.

This clonotype was picked up many times. The chain carries TRBV20-1 and TRBJ1-2, with unresolved D. Per germline, CDR1 DFQATT and CDR2 SNEGSKA (reference sequence). Trimming took off 3 bases at V and 1 base at J, with 9 bases between the two ends. The CDR3 loop spans 13 amino acids. CDR3 nucleotide sequence: TGCAGTGCTAGTTCGGGGTATAACTATGGCTACACCTTC. Translated, it gives CSASSGYNYGYTF.